This paragraph covers one TCR beta chain sequence. The data were produced by immunoSEQ multiplex PCR, yet TCRdb's version contains in-frame clones alone and is incomplete. The sample holds tens of thousands of clones, roughly 89% seen once. Per germline, CDR1 LNHDA and CDR2 SQIVND (reference sequence). The CDR3 has 14 amino acids. V shed 9 bases, J shed 5 bases, and the junction held 7 bases outside the gene matches. These data come from a study of T cell changes during pregnancy in multiple sclerosis. The specimen comprised peripheral blood, sampled in the third trimester of pregnancy. The V gene is TRBV19, the J gene TRBJ1-6; 7 bases agree with TRBD1. The TCR was taken from a female donor in good health, enrolled as a control in a pregnancy study. In nucleotides, the CDR3 is TGTGCCAGCGATCCGACAGGGCATAATTCACCCCTCCACTTT. Translation: CASDPTGHNSPLHF.